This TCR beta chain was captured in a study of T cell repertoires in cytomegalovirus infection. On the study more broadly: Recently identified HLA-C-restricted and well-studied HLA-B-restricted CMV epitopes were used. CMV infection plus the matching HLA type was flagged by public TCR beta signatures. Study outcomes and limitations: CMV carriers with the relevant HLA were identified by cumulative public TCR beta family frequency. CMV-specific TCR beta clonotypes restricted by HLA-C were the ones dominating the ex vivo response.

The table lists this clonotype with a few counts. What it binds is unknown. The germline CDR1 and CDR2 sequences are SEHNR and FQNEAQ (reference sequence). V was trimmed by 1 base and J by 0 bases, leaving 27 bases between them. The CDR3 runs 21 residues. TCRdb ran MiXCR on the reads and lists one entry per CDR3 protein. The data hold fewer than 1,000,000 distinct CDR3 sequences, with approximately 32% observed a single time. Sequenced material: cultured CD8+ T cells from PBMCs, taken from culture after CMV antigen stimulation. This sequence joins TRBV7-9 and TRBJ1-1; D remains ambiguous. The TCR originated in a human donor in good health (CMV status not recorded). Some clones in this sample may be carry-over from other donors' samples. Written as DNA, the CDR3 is TGTGCCAGCAGCTTAGATTTAGCAAGACTTTTTGAGGAGTTGATGAACACTGAAGCTTTCTTT. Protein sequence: CASSLDLARLFEELMNTEAFF.